The T cell receptor (beta chain) described here comes from a study of radiotherapy plus CTLA-4 blockade in lung cancer. Germline-derived CDR1 and CDR2 are LGHNA and YNFKEQ. V lost 0 bases, J lost 7 bases, and 10 bases lay in between. The CDR3 covers 15 residues. This clone was picked up one time. Sequenced by immunoSEQ multiplex PCR; TCRdb stores in-frame clones only, minus some. This table holds about 66,000 clones, about 85% found once. The J gene is TRBJ1-6, the V gene TRBV4-2; the D gene is possibly TRBD1 (6 bases). The sample in question was peripheral blood, obtained from a patient treated with radiotherapy plus ipilimumab. This clonotype was sampled from a human donor with non-small cell lung cancer who had a partial response to radiotherapy plus ipilimumab. In DNA, the CDR3 is TGTGCCAGCAGCCAAGACGGCAGGGGAAATTCACCCCTCCACTTT. Protein: CASSQDGRGNSPLHF.